Each of the 32 T cell receptor beta chains below was sequenced from the same sample in a study of human T cells and chemical hapten exposure. Time point meaning: patch test 1, 2 weeks after DPC sensitization. The treatment: therapeutic diphenylcyclopropenone sensitization with weekly scalp DPC. TCRdb analysed the RACE reads with MiXCR anew, one entry per CDR3 protein. The table lists approximately 100,000 distinct CDR3 sequences, approximately 11% of them singletons. The sample here was whole blood, taken in connection with sensitization to the hapten diphenylcyclopropenone (DPC). Source of these receptors: a woman in her thirties or forties with alopecia areata. Some clones in this sample may be carry-over from other donors' samples.

The CDR3 sequence: CASSVNHGETQYF. CDR3 sequence (DNA): TGTGCCAGCAGCGTAAATCACGGAGAGACCCAGTACTTC. The genes are TRBV9 and TRBJ2-5; no reliable D call. Trimming pared 1 base from V and 4 bases from J, leaving 8 bases between. Germline V gene sequence: CDR1 SGDLS, CDR2 YYNGEE. This CDR3 has 13 residues.

This clonotype was observed a few times. J is TRBJ1-6 and V is TRBV20-1, with D possibly being TRBD1 (5 bases). The CDR3 is made up of 13 amino acids. The germline V gene encodes CDR1 DFQATT and CDR2 SNEGSKA (reference sequence). Trimming cost V 0 bases and J 7 bases, with 7 bases left between them. In DNA form, the CDR3 reads TGCAGTGCTAGAGAAGGGGCGAATTCACCCCTCCACTTT. Translation gives CSAREGANSPLHF.

This clonotype was counted many times. The V call is TRBV4-2, the J call TRBJ2-2; TRBD2 agrees at 8 bases. This CDR3 spans 17 amino acids. J was trimmed by 6 bases and V by 3 bases; bases with no gene match: 12. Per germline, CDR1 LGHNA and CDR2 YNFKEQ. As DNA, the CDR3 is TGTGCCAGCAGCCAGAGGATTAAGCGGGAGTGGGCCGGGGAGCTGTTTTTT. This encodes CASSQRIKREWAGELFF.

The CDR3 nucleotides read TGTGCCAGCAGTTTACAACAGGGGCCTTCCTACGAGCAGTACTTC. Protein sequence: CASSLQQGPSYEQYF. This rearrangement joins TRBV27 to TRBJ2-7; 7 bases are a match to TRBD1. CDR1 is MNHEY and CDR2 is SMNVEV in the germline V gene (reference sequence). The ends lost 2 bases at V and 1 base at J; junction bases unmatched: 5. This CDR3 has 15 residues.

This clonotype was found many times. The chain has TRBV20-1 and TRBJ1-5; D gene unclear. V was pared by 2 bases and J by 4 bases, with 6 bases between. CDR3 size: 12 residues. Germline CDR1 is DFQATT and CDR2 is SNEGSKA (reference sequence). The CDR3 DNA sequence: TGCAGTGCTAGAAGTCGGAATCAGCCCCAGCATTTT. Translation gives CSARSRNQPQHF.

The chain links TRBV24-1 to TRBJ2-1; 7 bases are shared with TRBD2. The CDR3 spans 15 residues. The junction had 10 bases not matched to a gene; V was cut back by 7 bases and J by 5 bases. In germline, CDR1 is KGHDR, CDR2 SFDVKD. The CDR3 spells CATSRPGGIDNEQFF. CDR3 bases: TGTGCCACCAGCCGGCCGGGAGGAATAGACAATGAGCAGTTCTTC.

This clonotype was counted at least ten times. The chain joins TRBV28 to TRBJ1-4; D unclear. This CDR3 region has 13 residues. V was pared by 2 bases and J by 3 bases, with 4 bases between. Germline V gene sequence: CDR1 MDHEN, CDR2 SYDVKM. The CDR3 protein is CASSLGPNEKLFF. Here the CDR3 DNA reads TGTGCCAGCAGTTTAGGGCCTAATGAAAAACTGTTTTTT.

The chain is built from TRBV19 and TRBJ2-2, with a tentative D call TRBD1 (6 bases). This CDR3 spans 14 amino acids. Trimming removed 4 bases at V and 0 bases at J, with 6 bases between. Germline V gives CDR1 LNHDA, CDR2 SQIVND (reference sequence). The CDR3 DNA reads as TGTGCCAGTAGTACAGGGGCGAACACCGGGGAGCTGTTTTTT. This encodes CASSTGANTGELFF.

This clonotype was recorded a few times. The CDR3, as DNA: TGTGCCTGGTGGGACAGGTGGCTCACAGGCTACACCTTC. It specifies CAWWDRWLTGYTF. This sequence joins TRBV30 and TRBJ1-2; 8 nucleotides agree with TRBD1. The CDR3 consists of 13 residues. V shed 5 bases, J shed 8 bases, and the junction held 10 bases outside the gene matches. The germline V gene has CDR1 GTSNPN and CDR2 SVGIG (reference sequence).

This clonotype was counted only a few times. V usage is TRBV29-1 and J usage is TRBJ1-1; D not certain. The ends were cut back, 5 bases at V and 5 bases at J, with 15 bases in the middle. Germline V gene data show CDR1 as SQVTM and CDR2 as ANQGSEA. The CDR3 totals 13 residues. CDR3 nucleotides: TGCAGCGTTTTGGGCCCTACGAGGACTGAAGCTTTCTTT. It encodes CSVLGPTRTEAFF.

The chain links TRBV2 to TRBJ2-1, with D perhaps TRBD1 or TRBD2 (5 bases each). CDR1 and CDR2 (germline): SNHLY, FYNNEI. V was clipped by 1 base and J by 4 bases, with 14 bases between them. The CDR3 has 16 amino acids. This CDR3 reads CASSEDRGALYNEQFF. CDR3 nucleotide sequence: TGTGCCAGCAGTGAAGATCGAGGGGCCCTGTACAATGAGCAGTTCTTC.

This clonotype was seen a few times. This chain joins TRBV4-3 and TRBJ2-1; 11 bases are a match to TRBD1. The CDR3 length is 19 residues. The J segment lost 3 bases and the V segment lost 4 bases, leaving 14 bases of the junction unmatched. The germline V gene has CDR1 LGHNA and CDR2 YSLEER. The CDR3 sequence is CASSLGQGASSDYYNEQFF. The CDR3 DNA reads as TGCGCCAGCAGCCTCGGACAGGGGGCGAGTAGCGACTACTACAATGAGCAGTTCTTC.

This clonotype appeared many times. The V gene is TRBV28, the J gene TRBJ2-7, with TRBD2 identical over 14 bases. J gave up 1 base and V 6 bases, and 5 bases lay outside the gene matches. Germline V CDR1 and CDR2: MDHEN, SYDVKM. The CDR3 sequence is 16 residues long. The CDR3: CASRGLAGVASYEQYF. CDR3 nucleotides: TGTGCCAGCAGGGGACTAGCGGGAGTTGCGTCCTACGAGCAGTACTTC.

This clonotype turned up a few times. The chain uses TRBV3-2 and TRBJ2-7; the D call of TRBD2 is as the table states it, not checked on the DNA. TRBV3-2 is given as a pseudogene. This CDR3 comprises 16 residues. The CDR3 DNA reads as TGTGCCAGCAGCCAAGGAGCGGAAAAAAGAGCCTACGAGCAGTACTTC. This codes for CASSQGAEKRAYEQYF.

The chain links TRBV7-2 to TRBJ2-7; 8 bases fit TRBD1. This CDR3 spans 15 amino acids. J lost 5 bases, V lost 4 bases, and 10 bases had no gene match. CDR1 is SGHTA, CDR2 FQGNSA, per germline. CDR3 sequence reads: CASSSDRGVLDEQYF. In DNA form, the CDR3 reads TGTGCCAGCAGCTCCGACAGGGGAGTTTTGGACGAGCAGTACTTC. Looking up the rest from reference TRBV7-2 and TRBJ2-7 gives the full variable domain: GAGVSQSPSNKVTEKGKDVELRCDPISGHTALYWYRQSLGQGLEFLIYFQGNSAPDKSGLPSDRFSAERTGGSVSTLTIQRTQQEDSAVYLCASSSDRGVLDEQYFGPGTRLTVT.

The chain joins TRBV18 to TRBJ2-3; 13 nucleotides match TRBD2. The germline V gene encodes CDR1 KGHSH and CDR2 LQKENI. The V and J ends lost 6 bases and 3 bases, in that order; junction bases with no gene match: 6. The CDR3 consists of 16 residues. The CDR3, as DNA: TGTGCCAGCTCCCGGACTAGCGGGAGCGCTACAGATACGCAGTATTTT. It encodes CASSRTSGSATDTQYF. The full variable domain, rest sourced from reference TRBV18 and TRBJ2-3, is NAGVMQNPRHLVRRRGQEARLRCSPMKGHSHVYWYRQLPEEGLKFMVYLQKENIIDESGMPKERFSAEFPKEGPSILRIQQVVRGDSAAYFCASSRTSGSATDTQYFGPGTRLTVL.

This clonotype was recorded many times. V usage is TRBV6-6 and J usage is TRBJ2-7, with 9 bases lining up with TRBD1. Trimming took 5 bases from V and 5 from J; bases not matched to a gene: 7. The CDR3 runs 14 residues. Germline-derived CDR1 and CDR2 are MNHNY and SVGAGI (reference sequence). The CDR3 DNA reads as TGTGCCAGCAGTCCACGACAGGGGGACGACGAGCAGTACTTC. Its translation: CASSPRQGDDEQYF.

This clonotype was observed at least ten times. V and J are TRBV30 and TRBJ1-2; weak D call: TRBD1 (5 bases). With 8 bases removed from V and 0 bases from J, the gap between germline ends came to 16 bases. The germline V gene encodes CDR1 GTSNPN and CDR2 SVGIG (reference sequence). This CDR3 spans 14 amino acids. In DNA form, the CDR3 reads TGTGCCCGTGGTCAGGGCGCTGCTAACTATGGCTACACCTTC. As protein: CARGQGAANYGYTF.

V usage is TRBV14 and J usage is TRBJ1-1; 8 bases are shared with TRBD1. V lost 4 bases, J lost 3 bases, and 7 bases stayed unmatched. Germline V CDR1 and CDR2: SGHDN, FVKESK. The length of the CDR3 is 15 residues. Here the CDR3 reads CASSPPGGWDTEAFF. In DNA, the CDR3 is TGTGCCAGCAGCCCTCCAGGGGGCTGGGACACTGAAGCTTTCTTT.

This clonotype was seen many times. The chain joins TRBV9 to TRBJ2-3; 11 bases are a match to TRBD2. Germline lookup yields CDR1 SGDLS and CDR2 YYNGEE. This CDR3 is built from 16 residues. V shed 4 bases, J shed 3 bases, and the junction held 7 bases outside the gene matches. The CDR3 coding sequence is TGTGCCAGCAGCTTTCCTAGCGGGAGGTTTACAGATACGCAGTATTTT. It encodes CASSFPSGRFTDTQYF.

This clonotype was seen more than once but under ten times. The chain recombines TRBV6-4 with TRBJ2-5; D might be TRBD2 (6 bases). Trimming removed 6 bases at V and 4 bases at J, with 15 bases between. The CDR3 runs 14 residues. CDR1 is MRHNA and CDR2 is SNTAGT in the germline V gene. CDR3 nucleotides: TGTGCCAGCAGCCCCAGTGGGGGAGGAGAGACCCAGTACTTC. It is translated as CASSPSGGGETQYF.

The CDR3 reads CASSEAGLGLAGNEQFF. As DNA, the CDR3 is TGTGCCAGCAGTGAAGCGGGATTGGGACTAGCGGGAAATGAGCAGTTCTTC. The chain links TRBV6-1 to TRBJ2-1, with 13 positions matching TRBD2. Germline CDR1 MNHNS, CDR2 SASEGT. V lost 0 bases and J lost 7; bases outside the gene matches: 6. The CDR3 sequence is 17 residues long.

The chain carries TRBV6-5 and TRBJ1-2, with D possibly TRBD1 on 5 matching bases. V was shortened by 6 bases and J by 0 bases, with 17 bases between the two germline ends. CDR3 length: 16 amino acids. Germline CDR1 and CDR2: MNHEY and SVGAGI. The CDR3: CASRGGPGIANYGYTF. CDR3 in DNA: TGTGCCAGCAGGGGGGGTCCAGGGATCGCTAACTATGGCTACACCTTC.

At least ten counts were recorded for this clonotype. The rearrangement uses TRBV12-3 or TRBV12-4 and TRBJ2-7; 7 bases agree with TRBD1. This CDR3 contains 14 residues. V was pared by 6 bases and J by 4 bases, with 9 bases of the junction left unmatched. The CDR3 DNA follows: TGTGCCAGCAGGGGGGACAGCCCACCTTACGAGCAGTACTTC. It encodes CASRGDSPPYEQYF.

This clonotype has ten or more counts. This chain links TRBV6-5 with TRBJ1-3; D might be TRBD1 (6 bases). The CDR3 contains 14 residues. Germline values: CDR1 MNHEY, CDR2 SVGAGI. Trimming cost V 6 bases and J 2 bases, with 11 bases left between them. This CDR3 reads CASSAGGTGNTIYF. Written as DNA, the CDR3 is TGTGCCAGCAGCGCCGGGGGCACTGGAAACACCATATATTTT.

On this clonotype itself: A much larger clone differs from this one at a single base, so this may be a read error. This chain uses TRBV9 with TRBJ1-5; D gene unclear. This CDR3 comprises 12 residues. Germline-derived CDR1 and CDR2 are SGDLS and YYNGEE. The CDR3 sequence: CASGRSNQPLHF. CDR3 sequence (DNA): TGTGCCAGCGGGCGGAGCAATCAGCCCCTGCATTTT.

This clonotype turned up a few times. The rearrangement joins TRBV6-1 to TRBJ2-7; D call uncertain. The CDR3 spans 14 residues. Germline loops: CDR1 MNHNS, CDR2 SASEGT. V was trimmed by 2 bases and J by 0 bases, leaving 8 bases between them. The CDR3, as DNA: TGTGCCAGCAGTGAATTGGAAGTCTCCTACGAGCAGTACTTC. It codes for CASSELEVSYEQYF.

The rearrangement uses TRBV4-2 and TRBJ2-6; no clear D gene. The germline V and J ends were trimmed by 0 bases and 4 bases, with 10 bases remaining between them. The CDR3 consists of 16 residues. Germline V gene data show CDR1 as LGHNA and CDR2 as YNFKEQ. DNA of the CDR3: TGTGCCAGCAGCCAAGAAAAGGCTCTCGGGGCCAACGTCCTGACTTTC. As protein: CASSQEKALGANVLTF.

This clonotype was recorded at least ten times. The chain employs TRBV7-9 and TRBJ1-2, with D perhaps TRBD1 (6 bases). This CDR3 has 15 amino acids. Germline V CDR1 and CDR2: SEHNR, FQNEAQ (reference sequence). Trimming removed 5 bases from V and 8 bases from J, with 21 bases in between. The CDR3 here is CASSRTGGELSGYTF. The DNA of the CDR3 is TGTGCCAGCAGCCGTACGGGGGGCGAGTTGTCCGGCTACACCTTC.

This clonotype was observed a few times. The chain is built from TRBV7-2 and TRBJ2-7, with 7 bases identical to TRBD2. The CDR3 spans 13 residues. Germline loops: CDR1 SGHTA, CDR2 FQGNSA. The V gene end was trimmed by 5 bases and the J gene end by 3 bases; junction bases not matched to a gene: 4. CDR3 sequence: CASSGRANYEQYF. The CDR3 bases are TGTGCCAGCAGCGGGAGGGCCAACTACGAGCAGTACTTC.

The V call is TRBV27, the J call TRBJ1-1, with TRBD1 matching over 11 bases. Germline V gene sequence: CDR1 MNHEY, CDR2 SMNVEV (reference sequence). The CDR3 loop spans 17 amino acids. V lost 7 bases and J lost 7; bases outside the gene matches: 17. Written as DNA, the CDR3 is TGTGCCAGCACTCGGACAGGGGGCCGACTCCGGGCGGGTGAAGCTTTCTTT. This translates into CASTRTGGRLRAGEAFF.

This clonotype was seen only a few times. V gene TRBV3-1 combines with J gene TRBJ1-2; 9 bases agree with TRBD1. Germline V gene sequence: CDR1 LGHDT, CDR2 YNNKEL (reference sequence). This CDR3 has 13 residues. Germline trimming cut 3 bases from V and 4 bases from J; bases unmatched to any gene: 0. The CDR3: CASSQTGGYGYTF. The CDR3 DNA is TGTGCCAGCAGCCAGACAGGGGGCTATGGCTACACCTTC.